The TCR beta chain described here comes from a study of shared clonotypes between healthy human individuals. At the level of the study: A couple of female and a few male donors aged 18 to 49 were enrolled. General observations from the study: It was observed that 5% to 6% of naive CD4 clonotypes were shared across a few donors.

The study drew its donors from healthy HIV-negative adults without recent acute infections or vaccinations. A roughly 220 ng quantity of DNA, roughly 32,000 T cell genomes, went into the sorted-subset replicate PCRs. Some clones are missing from TCRdb's copy, which holds only in-frame ones; the method was immunoSEQ multiplex PCR. Among roughly 1,500,000 clones listed, approximately 98% were seen once. Details on this clone: Its specificity is not known.

V dropped 4 bases and J dropped 1 base, with 14 bases sitting between them. Germline V CDR1 and CDR2: SGHRS, YFSETQ. The CDR3 extends over 15 amino acids. The sequenced sample consisted of naive CD4+ T cells sorted from blood. As to subset: CD45RA+ positively selected. The rearrangement joins TRBV5-1 to TRBJ2-5; D possibly uses TRBD1 or TRBD2 (5 bases each). The receptor's source is a man aged 25 to 40 in good health. The CDR3 region is CASSAPRGTQETQYF. DNA for the CDR3: TGCGCCAGCAGCGCCCCCCGAGGGACCCAAGAGACCCAGTACTTC.